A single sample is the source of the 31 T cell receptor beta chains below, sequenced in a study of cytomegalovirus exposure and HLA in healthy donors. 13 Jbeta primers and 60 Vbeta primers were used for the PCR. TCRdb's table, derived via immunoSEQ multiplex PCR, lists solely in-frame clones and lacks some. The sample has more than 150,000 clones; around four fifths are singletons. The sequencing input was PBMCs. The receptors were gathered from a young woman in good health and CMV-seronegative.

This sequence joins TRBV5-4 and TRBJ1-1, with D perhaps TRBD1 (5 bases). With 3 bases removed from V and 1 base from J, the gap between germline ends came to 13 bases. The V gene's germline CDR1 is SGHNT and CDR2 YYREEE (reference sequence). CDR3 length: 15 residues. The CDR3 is CASSSPSGENTEAFF. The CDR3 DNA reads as TGTGCCAGCAGCTCTCCGTCGGGGGAGAACACTGAAGCTTTCTTT. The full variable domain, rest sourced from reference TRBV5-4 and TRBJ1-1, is ETGVTQSPTHLIKTRGQQVTLRCSSQSGHNTVSWYQQALGQGPQFIFQYYREEENGRGNFPPRFSGLQFPNYSSELNVNALELDDSALYLCASSSPSGENTEAFFGQGTRLTVV.

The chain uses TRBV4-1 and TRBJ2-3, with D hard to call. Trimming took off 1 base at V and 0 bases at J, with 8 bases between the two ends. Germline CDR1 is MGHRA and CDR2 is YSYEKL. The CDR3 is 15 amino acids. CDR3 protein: CASSQVGISTDTQYF. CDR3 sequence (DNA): TGCGCCAGCAGCCAAGTTGGCATTAGCACAGATACGCAGTATTTT.

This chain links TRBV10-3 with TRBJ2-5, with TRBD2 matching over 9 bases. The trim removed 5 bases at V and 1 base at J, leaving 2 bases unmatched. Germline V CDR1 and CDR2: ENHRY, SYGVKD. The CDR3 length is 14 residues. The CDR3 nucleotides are TGTGCCATCAGTTTGCGGGGGGGCCAAGAGACCCAGTACTTC. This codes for CAISLRGGQETQYF.

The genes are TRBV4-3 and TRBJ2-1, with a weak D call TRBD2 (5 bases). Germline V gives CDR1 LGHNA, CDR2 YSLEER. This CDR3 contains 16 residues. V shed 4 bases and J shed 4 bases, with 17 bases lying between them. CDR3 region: CASSLTSRGTYNEQFF. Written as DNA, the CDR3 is TGCGCCAGCAGCCTCACTTCACGGGGAACATACAATGAGCAGTTCTTC.

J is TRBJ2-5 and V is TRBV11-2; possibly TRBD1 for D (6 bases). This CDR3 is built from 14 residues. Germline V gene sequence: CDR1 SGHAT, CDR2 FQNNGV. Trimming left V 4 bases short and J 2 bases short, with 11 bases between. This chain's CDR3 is CASSYGTTQETQYF. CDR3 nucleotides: TGTGCCAGCAGCTATGGGACAACTCAAGAGACCCAGTACTTC.

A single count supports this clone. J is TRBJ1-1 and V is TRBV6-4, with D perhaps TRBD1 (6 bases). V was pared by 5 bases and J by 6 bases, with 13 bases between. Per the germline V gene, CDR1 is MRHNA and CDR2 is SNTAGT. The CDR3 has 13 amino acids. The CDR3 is CASSSGEGAEAFF. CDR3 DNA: TGTGCCAGCAGTTCAGGGGAGGGGGCTGAAGCTTTCTTT.

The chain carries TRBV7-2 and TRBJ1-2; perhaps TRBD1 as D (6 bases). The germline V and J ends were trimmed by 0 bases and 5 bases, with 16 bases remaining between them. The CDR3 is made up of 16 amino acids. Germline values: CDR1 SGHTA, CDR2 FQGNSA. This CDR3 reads CASSLAPGQPGYGYTF. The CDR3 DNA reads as TGTGCCAGCAGCTTAGCCCCCGGACAGCCCGGTTATGGCTACACCTTC. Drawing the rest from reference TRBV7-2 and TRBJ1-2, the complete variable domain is GAGVSQSPSNKVTEKGKDVELRCDPISGHTALYWYRQSLGQGLEFLIYFQGNSAPDKSGLPSDRFSAERTGGSVSTLTIQRTQQEDSAVYLCASSLAPGQPGYGYTFGSGTRLTVV.

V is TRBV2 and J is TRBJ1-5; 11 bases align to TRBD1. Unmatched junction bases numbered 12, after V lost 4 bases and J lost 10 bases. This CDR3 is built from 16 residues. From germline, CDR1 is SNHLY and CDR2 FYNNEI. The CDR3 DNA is TGTGCCAGCAGTGCCAGGACAGGGGGCAGGAGTGACCCCCAGCATTTT. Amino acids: CASSARTGGRSDPQHF.

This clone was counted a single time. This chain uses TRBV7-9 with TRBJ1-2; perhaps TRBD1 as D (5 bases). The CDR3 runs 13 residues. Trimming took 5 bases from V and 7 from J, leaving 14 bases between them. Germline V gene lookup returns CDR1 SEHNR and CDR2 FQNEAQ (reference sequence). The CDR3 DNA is TGTGCCAGCAGCCCGGCGGGGGTCCCTGGCTACACCTTC. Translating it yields CASSPAGVPGYTF.

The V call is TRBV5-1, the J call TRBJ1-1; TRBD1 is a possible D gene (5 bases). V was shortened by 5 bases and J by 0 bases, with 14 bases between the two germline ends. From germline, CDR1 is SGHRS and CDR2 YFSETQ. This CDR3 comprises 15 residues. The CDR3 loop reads CASRTDSRMNTEAFF. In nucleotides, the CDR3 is TGCGCCAGCAGAACAGACAGCCGGATGAACACTGAAGCTTTCTTT.

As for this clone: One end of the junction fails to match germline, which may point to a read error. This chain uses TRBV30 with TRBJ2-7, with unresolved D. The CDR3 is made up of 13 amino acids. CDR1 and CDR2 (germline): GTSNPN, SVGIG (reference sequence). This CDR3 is CAWSKPNSYEQYF. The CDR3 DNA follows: TGTGCCTGGAGTAAACCGAACTCCTATGAGCAGTACTTC.

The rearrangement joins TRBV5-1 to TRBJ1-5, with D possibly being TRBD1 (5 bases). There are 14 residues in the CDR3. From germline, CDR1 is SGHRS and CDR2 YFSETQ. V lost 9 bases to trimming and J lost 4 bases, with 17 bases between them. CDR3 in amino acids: CAKPGRAINQPQHF. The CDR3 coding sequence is TGCGCCAAACCTGGCAGGGCGATTAATCAGCCCCAGCATTTT.

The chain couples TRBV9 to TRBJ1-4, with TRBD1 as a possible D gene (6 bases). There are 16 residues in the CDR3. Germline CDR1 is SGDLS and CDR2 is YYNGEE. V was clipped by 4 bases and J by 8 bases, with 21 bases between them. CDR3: CASSPALAGDEEKLFF. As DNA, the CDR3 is TGTGCCAGCAGCCCGGCCTTGGCAGGGGACGAAGAAAAACTGTTTTTT.

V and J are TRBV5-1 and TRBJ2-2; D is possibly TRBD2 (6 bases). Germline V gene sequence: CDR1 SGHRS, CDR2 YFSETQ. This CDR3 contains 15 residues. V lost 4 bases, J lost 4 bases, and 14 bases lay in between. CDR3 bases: TGCGCCAGCAGCGTCTCCGGGACTCCCACCGGGGAGCTGTTTTTT. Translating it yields CASSVSGTPTGELFF.

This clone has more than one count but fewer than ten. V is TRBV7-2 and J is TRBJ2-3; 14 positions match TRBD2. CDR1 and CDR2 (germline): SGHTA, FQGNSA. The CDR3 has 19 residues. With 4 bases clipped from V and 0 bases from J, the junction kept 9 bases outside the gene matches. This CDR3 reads CASSSIGLAGGSSTDTQYF. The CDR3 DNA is TGTGCCAGCAGCTCCATAGGACTAGCGGGGGGATCTAGCACAGATACGCAGTATTTT.

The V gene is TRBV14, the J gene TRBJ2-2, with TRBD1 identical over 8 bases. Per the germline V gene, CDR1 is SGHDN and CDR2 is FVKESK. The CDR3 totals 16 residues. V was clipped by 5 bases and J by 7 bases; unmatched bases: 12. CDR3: CASSFQTGGLIGELFF. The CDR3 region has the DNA TGTGCCAGCAGCTTTCAAACAGGGGGTCTTATCGGGGAGCTGTTTTTT.

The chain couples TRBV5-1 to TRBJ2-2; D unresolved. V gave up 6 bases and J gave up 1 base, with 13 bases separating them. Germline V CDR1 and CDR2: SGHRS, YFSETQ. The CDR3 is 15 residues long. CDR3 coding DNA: TGCGCCAGCACCTATTTTAACCGGAACACCGGGGAGCTGTTTTTT. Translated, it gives CASTYFNRNTGELFF. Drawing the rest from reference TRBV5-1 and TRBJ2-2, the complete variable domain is KAGVTQTPRYLIKTRGQQVTLSCSPISGHRSVSWYQQTPGQGLQFLFEYFSETQRNKGNFPGRFSGRQFSNSRSEMNVSTLELGDSALYLCASTYFNRNTGELFFGEGSRLTVL.

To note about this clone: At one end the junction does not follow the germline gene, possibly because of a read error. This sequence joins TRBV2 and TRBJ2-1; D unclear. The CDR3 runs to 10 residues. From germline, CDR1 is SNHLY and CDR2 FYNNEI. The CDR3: CASSVMSVLF. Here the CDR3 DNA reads TGTGCCAGCAGTGTAATGTCAGTTCTCTTC.

CDR3 amino acids: CASSPGQPGGNEQFF. CDR3 nucleotides: TGTGCCAGCTCACCCGGTCAGCCCGGAGGGAATGAGCAGTTCTTC. The rearrangement uses TRBV18 and TRBJ2-1; maybe TRBD2 (6 bases). CDR3 length equals 15 residues. Germline CDR1 is KGHSH and CDR2 is LQKENI. The ends were cut back, 3 bases at V and 7 bases at J, with 16 bases in the middle.

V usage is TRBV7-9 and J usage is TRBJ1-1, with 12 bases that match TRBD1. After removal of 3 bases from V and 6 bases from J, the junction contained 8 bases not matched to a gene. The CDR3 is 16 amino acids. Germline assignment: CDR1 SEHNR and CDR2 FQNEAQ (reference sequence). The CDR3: CASSLPGQGAIAEAFF. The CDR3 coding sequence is TGTGCCAGCAGCTTGCCGGGACAGGGGGCGATCGCTGAAGCTTTCTTT.

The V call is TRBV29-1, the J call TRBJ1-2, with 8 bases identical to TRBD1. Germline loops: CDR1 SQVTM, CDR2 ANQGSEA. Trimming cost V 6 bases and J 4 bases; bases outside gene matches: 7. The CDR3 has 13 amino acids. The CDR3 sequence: CSVVRQGSYGYTF. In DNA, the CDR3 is TGCAGCGTGGTACGACAGGGGAGCTATGGCTACACCTTC.

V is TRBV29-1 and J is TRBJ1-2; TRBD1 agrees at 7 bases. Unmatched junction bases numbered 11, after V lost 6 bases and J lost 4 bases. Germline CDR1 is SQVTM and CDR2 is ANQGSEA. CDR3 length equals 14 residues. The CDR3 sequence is CSVRSGTALYGYTF. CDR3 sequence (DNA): TGCAGCGTGAGGTCCGGGACAGCCCTCTATGGCTACACCTTC.

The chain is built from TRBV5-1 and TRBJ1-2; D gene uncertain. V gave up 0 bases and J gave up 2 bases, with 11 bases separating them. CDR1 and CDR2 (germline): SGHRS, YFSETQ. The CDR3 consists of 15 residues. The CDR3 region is CASSLATEQNYGYTF. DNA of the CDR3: TGCGCCAGCAGCTTGGCCACCGAACAGAACTATGGCTACACCTTC.

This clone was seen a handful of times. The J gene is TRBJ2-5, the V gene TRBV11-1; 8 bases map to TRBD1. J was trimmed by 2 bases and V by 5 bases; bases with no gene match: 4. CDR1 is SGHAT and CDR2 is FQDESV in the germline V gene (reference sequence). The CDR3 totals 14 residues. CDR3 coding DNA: TGTGCCAGCAGCCTCGGGACAGGTCAAGAGACCCAGTACTTC. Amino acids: CASSLGTGQETQYF. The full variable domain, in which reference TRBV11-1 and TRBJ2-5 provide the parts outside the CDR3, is EAEVAQSPRYKITEKSQAVAFWCDPISGHATLYWYRQILGQGPELLVQFQDESVVDDSQLPKDRFSAERLKGVDSTLKIQPAELGDSAMYLCASSLGTGQETQYFGPGTRLLVL.

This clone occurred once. The CDR3 sequence is CASSQDEGARTEAFF. In DNA, the CDR3 is TGTGCCAGCAGCCAAGACGAGGGGGCAAGAACTGAAGCTTTCTTT. The chain carries TRBV4-2 and TRBJ1-1, with 7 bases lining up with TRBD1. J lost 5 bases, V lost 0 bases, and 6 bases had no gene match. There are 15 residues in the CDR3. The germline V gene has CDR1 LGHNA and CDR2 YNFKEQ.

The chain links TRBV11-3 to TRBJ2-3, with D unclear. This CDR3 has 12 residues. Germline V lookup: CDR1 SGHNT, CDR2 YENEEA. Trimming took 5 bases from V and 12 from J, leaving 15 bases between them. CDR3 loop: CASSAGFSAQYF. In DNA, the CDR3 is TGTGCCAGCAGCGCAGGTTTTTCCGCCCAGTATTTT.

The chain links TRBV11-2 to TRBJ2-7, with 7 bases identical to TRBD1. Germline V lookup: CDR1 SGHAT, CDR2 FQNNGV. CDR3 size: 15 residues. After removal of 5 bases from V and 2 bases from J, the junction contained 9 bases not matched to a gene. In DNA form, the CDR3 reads TGTGCCAGCAGCCAAGGGTCAGGGGGTACCTACGAGCAGTACTTC. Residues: CASSQGSGGTYEQYF. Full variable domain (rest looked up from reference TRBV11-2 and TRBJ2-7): EAGVAQSPRYKIIEKRQSVAFWCNPISGHATLYWYQQILGQGPKLLIQFQNNGVVDDSQLPKDRFSAERLKGVDSTLKIQPAKLEDSAVYLCASSQGSGGTYEQYFGPGTRLTVT.

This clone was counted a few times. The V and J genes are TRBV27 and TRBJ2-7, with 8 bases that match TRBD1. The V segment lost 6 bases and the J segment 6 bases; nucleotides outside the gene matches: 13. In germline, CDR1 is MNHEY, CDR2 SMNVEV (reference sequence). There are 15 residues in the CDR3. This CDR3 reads CASSSHRTGSGEQYF. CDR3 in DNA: TGTGCCAGCAGCTCACATCGGACAGGGTCCGGCGAGCAGTACTTC.

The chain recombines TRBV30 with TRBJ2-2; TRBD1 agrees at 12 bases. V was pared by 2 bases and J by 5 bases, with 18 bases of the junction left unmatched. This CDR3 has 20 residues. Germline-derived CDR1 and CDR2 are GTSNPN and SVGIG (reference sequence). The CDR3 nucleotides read TGTGCCTGGAGTCCACGGGACAGGGGGCGAGGAATTCGGAGGACCGGGGAGCTGTTTTTT. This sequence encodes CAWSPRDRGRGIRRTGELFF.

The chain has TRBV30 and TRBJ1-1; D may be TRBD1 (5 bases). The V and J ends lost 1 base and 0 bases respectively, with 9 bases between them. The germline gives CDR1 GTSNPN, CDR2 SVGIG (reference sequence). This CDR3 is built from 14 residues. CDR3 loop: CAWSETTVNTEAFF. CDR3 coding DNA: TGTGCCTGGAGTGAAACGACAGTGAACACTGAAGCTTTCTTT.

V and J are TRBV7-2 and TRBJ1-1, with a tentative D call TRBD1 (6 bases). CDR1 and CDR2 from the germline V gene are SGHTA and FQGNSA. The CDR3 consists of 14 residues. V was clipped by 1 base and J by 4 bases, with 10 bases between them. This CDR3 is CASSLGQGSTEAFF. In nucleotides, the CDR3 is TGTGCCAGCAGCTTAGGGCAGGGGAGCACTGAAGCTTTCTTT.